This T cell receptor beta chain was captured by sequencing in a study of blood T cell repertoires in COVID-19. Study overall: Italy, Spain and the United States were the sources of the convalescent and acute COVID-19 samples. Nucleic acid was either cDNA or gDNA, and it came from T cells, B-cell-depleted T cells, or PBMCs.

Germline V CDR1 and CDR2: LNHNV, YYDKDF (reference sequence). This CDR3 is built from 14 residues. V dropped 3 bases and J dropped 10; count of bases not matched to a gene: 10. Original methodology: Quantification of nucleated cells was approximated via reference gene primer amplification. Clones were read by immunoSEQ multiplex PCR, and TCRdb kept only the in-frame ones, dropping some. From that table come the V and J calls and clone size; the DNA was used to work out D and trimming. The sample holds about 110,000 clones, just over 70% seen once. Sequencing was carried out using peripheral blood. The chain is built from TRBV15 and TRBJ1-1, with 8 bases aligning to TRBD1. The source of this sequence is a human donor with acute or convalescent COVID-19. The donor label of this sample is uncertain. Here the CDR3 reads CATSRTQQGVRAFF. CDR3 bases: TGTGCCACCAGCAGGACCCAACAGGGGGTGAGAGCTTTCTTT.